These 17 T cell receptor beta chains share one sample of origin, sequenced in a study of blood T cell repertoires in COVID-19. Sequenced by immunoSEQ multiplex PCR; TCRdb stores in-frame clones only, minus some. This table holds some 100,000 clones, about 88% found once. Sequenced sample: peripheral blood. All receptors derive from a man in his thirties or forties in a cohort sampled during active COVID-19.

J is TRBJ2-1 and V is TRBV2; 9 positions match TRBD2. The V gene end was trimmed by 8 bases and the J gene end by 7 bases; junction bases not matched to a gene: 12. CDR3 size: 15 residues. Germline V gives CDR1 SNHLY, CDR2 FYNNEI. CDR3 bases: TGTGCCAGCTCCTACGCGGGCCTAGCGGGAAATGAGCAGTTCTTC. Amino acid sequence: CASSYAGLAGNEQFF.

With regard to this clone: Mismatch with germline at one junction end may stem from a read error. The rearrangement uses TRBV5-8 and TRBJ1-1, with D possibly TRBD1 on 5 matching bases. CDR1 SGHTS and CDR2 YDEGEE come from the germline V gene. The CDR3 is 14 amino acids. The CDR3 sequence: CASSPTDMNAEAFF. The CDR3 DNA is TGTGCCAGCAGCCCGACAGACATGAACGCTGAAGCTTTCTTT. Looking up the rest from reference TRBV5-8 and TRBJ1-1 gives the full variable domain: EAGVTQSPTHLIKTRGQQATLRCSPISGHTSVYWYQQALGLGLQFLLWYDEGEERNRGNFPPRFSGRQFPNYSSELNVNALELEDSALYLCASSPTDMNAEAFFGQGTRLTVV.

J is TRBJ2-7 and V is TRBV6-2 or TRBV6-3; 7 bases map to TRBD1. The CDR3 has 17 residues. V was clipped by 6 bases and J by 3 bases; unmatched bases: 17. The V gene's germline CDR1 is MNHEY and CDR2 SVGEGT. CDR3 protein: CASSTGTVGRTYYEQYF. The CDR3 coding sequence is TGTGCCAGCAGCACAGGGACAGTAGGCAGAACATACTACGAGCAGTACTTC.

This clone was counted a few times. The chain carries TRBV7-9 and TRBJ1-5; TRBD1 matches 8 bases. The length of the CDR3 is 16 residues. Germline CDR1 SEHNR, CDR2 FQNEAQ (reference sequence). Germline trimming cut 4 bases from V and 6 bases from J; bases unmatched to any gene: 11. The CDR3 spells CASSSTPLTGAQPQHF. Here the CDR3 DNA reads TGTGCCAGCAGCTCAACCCCGTTGACAGGGGCTCAGCCCCAGCATTTT. Together with reference TRBV7-9 and TRBJ1-5, the CDR3 gives the full variable domain: DTGVSQNPRHKITKRGQNVTFRCDPISEHNRLYWYRQTLGQGPEFLTYFQNEAQLEKSRLLSDRFSAERPKGSFSTLEIQRTEQGDSAMYLCASSSTPLTGAQPQHFGDGTRLSIL.

The J gene is TRBJ2-1, the V gene TRBV2; 11 bases are a match to TRBD2. After removal of 5 bases from V and 2 bases from J, the junction contained 5 bases not matched to a gene. The CDR3 contains 16 residues. Germline V CDR1 and CDR2: SNHLY, FYNNEI. The DNA for the CDR3 is TGTGCCAGCAGTTCTTTTAGCGGGGGGGCCTACAATGAGCAGTTCTTC. Its protein is CASSSFSGGAYNEQFF.

The chain has TRBV5-1 and TRBJ2-6; D unclear. CDR3 length: 15 amino acids. Germline V gene data show CDR1 as SGHRS and CDR2 as YFSETQ. Trimming removed 2 bases from V and 1 base from J, with 7 bases in between. The CDR3 sequence: CASSLPGSGANVLTF. Here the CDR3 DNA reads TGCGCCAGCAGCTTACCGGGTTCTGGGGCCAACGTCCTGACTTTC.

The chain recombines TRBV28 with TRBJ2-5; 8 bases line up with TRBD2. The germline V gene has CDR1 MDHEN and CDR2 SYDVKM. The CDR3 extends over 17 amino acids. J was trimmed by 5 bases and V by 4 bases; bases with no gene match: 15. CDR3 nucleotides: TGTGCCAGCAGTTCCTCCTCAGCGGGGGTTAAGTTGGAGACCCAGTACTTC. Residues: CASSSSSAGVKLETQYF.

The V call is TRBV6-5, the J call TRBJ1-2, with 10 positions matching TRBD1. Germline lookup yields CDR1 MNHEY and CDR2 SVGAGI. Trimming at V came to 7 bases and at J to 3 bases, leaving 8 bases not matched to a gene. The CDR3 extends over 15 amino acids. In DNA form, the CDR3 reads TGTGCCAGCACCGGGCCGGGGACAGGGGACTATGGCTACACCTTC. Translating gives CASTGPGTGDYGYTF.

Here the CDR3 reads CASSAGLAGGPNTGELFF. DNA of the CDR3: TGTGCCAGCAGCGCGGGACTAGCGGGGGGGCCCAACACCGGGGAGCTGTTTTTT. The rearrangement uses TRBV11-3 and TRBJ2-2; 16 bases align to TRBD2. Looked up from germline, CDR1 is SGHNT and CDR2 is YENEEA. The CDR3 spans 18 residues. J was trimmed by 2 bases and V by 5 bases; bases with no gene match: 5.

The V and J genes are TRBV4-3 and TRBJ1-1; tentative D call: TRBD1 (6 bases). The CDR3 is made up of 14 amino acids. V gave up 6 bases and J gave up 2 bases, with 13 bases separating them. Per the germline V gene, CDR1 is LGHNA and CDR2 is YSLEER. The CDR3 DNA reads as TGCGCCAGCAGTAATAACAGGGCCAACACTGAAGCTTTCTTT. Translation: CASSNNRANTEAFF.

The V and J genes are TRBV19 and TRBJ1-4; 9 nucleotides agree with TRBD1. The CDR3 is 15 residues long. In germline, CDR1 is LNHDA, CDR2 SQIVND (reference sequence). V lost 5 bases to trimming and J lost 7 bases; unmatched junction nucleotides: 8. The CDR3 reads CASSPSQGAGEKLFF. The CDR3 bases are TGTGCCAGTAGTCCCTCACAGGGGGCGGGTGAAAAACTGTTTTTT.

This rearrangement joins TRBV6-5 to TRBJ1-2; D is unresolved. Between the trimmed V and J ends, which lost 8 bases and 2 bases, there was a span of 6 bases. This CDR3 comprises 11 residues. Looked up from germline, CDR1 is MNHEY and CDR2 is SVGAGI. The CDR3 sequence is CASLANYGYTF. In nucleotides, the CDR3 is TGTGCCAGCTTAGCGAACTATGGCTACACCTTC.

The rearrangement links TRBV4-2 to TRBJ1-2; possibly TRBD1 for D (6 bases). CDR1 and CDR2 (germline): LGHNA, YNFKEQ. V shed 4 bases and J shed 2 bases, with 20 bases lying between them. There are 17 residues in the CDR3. CDR3 region: CASSPDGGAPSNYGYTF. The CDR3 DNA sequence: TGTGCCAGCAGCCCGGATGGGGGGGCACCTTCCAACTATGGCTACACCTTC.

This chain uses TRBV6-6 with TRBJ2-3; 9 nucleotides align to TRBD1. Germline CDR1 and CDR2: MNHNY and SVGAGI (reference sequence). The length of the CDR3 is 15 residues. J was trimmed by 6 bases and V by 0 bases; bases with no gene match: 4. Written as DNA, the CDR3 is TGTGCCAGCAGTTACTCGACAGGGGGTAGTGATACGCAGTATTTT. Protein: CASSYSTGGSDTQYF.

This clone was picked up one time. The chain links TRBV29-1 to TRBJ2-3; 8 positions match TRBD2. CDR1 SQVTM and CDR2 ANQGSEA come from the germline V gene. The CDR3 has 14 residues. V shed 8 bases and J 3 bases; nucleotides not matched to a gene: 10. The CDR3 DNA reads TGCAGCTCCGGGCTAGTAGCGGGGACAGATACGCAGTATTTT. Its protein is CSSGLVAGTDTQYF.

The chain couples TRBV9 to TRBJ1-2; 8 bases line up with TRBD1. The CDR3 extends over 18 amino acids. The ends lost 0 bases at V and 1 base at J; junction bases unmatched: 11. Germline values: CDR1 SGDLS, CDR2 YYNGEE. Here the CDR3 reads CASSVALPRQGNNYGYTF. The CDR3, as DNA: TGTGCCAGCAGCGTAGCCCTGCCGAGACAGGGGAATAACTATGGCTACACCTTC.

On this clone: Compared with germline, one end of the junction differs, possibly owing to a read error. V gene TRBV3-1 (or the pseudogene TRBV3-2) combines with J gene TRBJ2-1, with D maybe TRBD2 (5 bases). The germline gives CDR1 LGHDT, CDR2 YNNKEL (reference sequence). CDR3 length: 12 residues. The CDR3 nucleotides are TGTGCCAGCAGCCAAGGATCCCCCGGGGTGATCTTC. Protein product: CASSQGSPGVIF.